This T cell receptor beta chain was recovered during a study of beta chain features in type 1 diabetes. Study information: Sorted cell examination encompassed 100 million to 110 million cells across all samples.

Details on this clone: No antigen is known for it.

Overall study findings and caveats: Patients and controls would be equally affected if PCR favored shorter templates. A greater similarity of naive, central memory and Treg TCRB repertoires was seen among patients than among healthy donors. When Type 1 diabetes patients were examined, their TCRB CDR3s proved moderately but significantly shorter in all four CD4+ subsets.

Averaging roughly 0.12 L, one heparinised blood draw came from each individual donor. Expressed TCRB transcripts were sequenced, since all the RNA that had been isolated was reverse transcribed. Assay: immunoSEQ multiplex PCR; the TCRdb copy retains only in-frame clones and omits some. This sample carries 330,000 or so clones, around an eighth of them seen once, and the ten largest clones take approximately 0.01%. The sequence was obtained from a woman between 18 and 29 years old with type 1 diabetes. Material: naive CD4+ T cells from blood.

CDR3 sequence: CASSQTGFTEAFF. In DNA form, the CDR3 reads TGCGCCAGCAGCCAGACAGGGTTCACTGAAGCTTTCTTT. This sequence joins TRBV4-3 and TRBJ1-1; 7 bases align to TRBD1. J lost 4 bases, V lost 3 bases, and 2 bases had no gene match. This CDR3 has 13 amino acids. The germline V gene encodes CDR1 LGHNA and CDR2 YSLEER.